This entry lists 8 T cell receptor beta chains sequenced from one sample in a study of blood T cell repertoires in COVID-19. Assay: immunoSEQ multiplex PCR; the TCRdb copy retains only in-frame clones and omits some. The sample lists about 200,000 clones; approximately 85% were seen once. Sequencing input: PBMCs or T cells enriched from blood (not recorded which). These receptors originate from a middle-aged man with acute COVID-19.

This sequence joins TRBV21-1 and TRBJ2-1; TRBD2 is the table's D call and was not checked against the DNA. TRBV21-1 corresponds to a pseudogene. The CDR3 has 20 residues. In DNA form, the CDR3 reads TGTGCCAGCAGCAAACTACCGCCCAGTCGGAAGCGGTTTATTTACAATGAGCAGTTCTTC. The encoded protein is CASSKLPPSRKRFIYNEQFF.

CDR3 amino acids: CASSFKGANTGELFF. The CDR3 DNA is TGTGCCAGCAGCTTTAAGGGGGCGAACACCGGGGAGCTGTTTTTT. The chain combines TRBV12-1 with TRBJ2-2; the D call TRBD1 from the table was never checked on the DNA. TRBV12-1 is a pseudogene segment. This CDR3 region has 15 residues.

The chain joins TRBV19 to TRBJ1-1; 12 bases are a match to TRBD1. The CDR3 loop spans 16 amino acids. V shed 5 bases, J shed 4 bases, and the junction held 8 bases outside the gene matches. Germline values: CDR1 LNHDA, CDR2 SQIVND (reference sequence). The DNA for the CDR3 is TGTGCCAGTAGTTATGGGACAGGGGGCGTCGCCACTGAAGCTTTCTTT. Translated: CASSYGTGGVATEAFF. The variable domain in full, completed from reference TRBV19 and TRBJ1-1, reads DGGITQSPKYLFRKEGQNVTLSCEQNLNHDAMYWYRQDPGQGLRLIYYSQIVNDFQKGDIAEGYSVSREKKESFPLTVTSAQKNPTAFYLCASSYGTGGVATEAFFGQGTRLTVV.

The chain is built from TRBV4-3 and TRBJ2-1; D is perhaps TRBD2 (6 bases). This CDR3 spans 15 amino acids. Germline V gene lookup returns CDR1 LGHNA and CDR2 YSLEER. V lost 7 bases and J 3 bases, leaving 16 bases between the germline ends. The CDR3 bases are TGCGCCAGCACTTACGACGGGAGTGGCTACAATGAGCAGTTCTTC. This translates into CASTYDGSGYNEQFF.

The chain links TRBV3-1 (or the pseudogene TRBV3-2) to TRBJ2-7; 10 bases match TRBD1. The germline gives CDR1 LGHDT, CDR2 YNNKEL (reference sequence). This CDR3 is built from 15 residues. The J segment lost 1 base and the V segment lost 4 bases, leaving 4 bases of the junction unmatched. The CDR3 spells CASSLRDRGSYEQYF. CDR3 sequence (DNA): TGTGCCAGCAGCCTCCGGGACAGGGGTTCCTACGAGCAGTACTTC.

The chain carries TRBV5-4 and TRBJ2-7, with 9 nucleotides matching TRBD1. In germline, CDR1 is SGHNT, CDR2 YYREEE (reference sequence). The CDR3 covers 15 residues. The V and J ends lost 4 bases and 5 bases, in that order; junction bases with no gene match: 10. The CDR3 loop reads CASSVTQGAWDEQYF. In nucleotides, the CDR3 is TGTGCCAGCAGCGTTACACAGGGGGCCTGGGACGAGCAGTACTTC.

The V and J genes are TRBV24-1 and TRBJ1-5, with a possible D match to TRBD1 (6 bases). The germline gives CDR1 KGHDR, CDR2 SFDVKD. This CDR3 region has 17 residues. V was shortened by 1 base and J by 2 bases, with 14 bases between the two germline ends. CDR3 sequence (DNA): TGTGCCACCAGTGATTTCCGAGGGGGGGCGGGCAATCAGCCCCAGCATTTT. Translating gives CATSDFRGGAGNQPQHF.

V usage is TRBV10-3 and J usage is TRBJ2-2; 7 bases match TRBD2. After removal of 4 bases from V and 4 bases from J, the junction contained 9 bases not matched to a gene. This CDR3 is built from 16 residues. Per the germline V gene, CDR1 is ENHRY and CDR2 is SYGVKD. The CDR3 sequence: CAISALASGGTGELFF. In DNA form, the CDR3 reads TGTGCCATCAGTGCCCTAGCTAGCGGTGGCACCGGGGAGCTGTTTTTT.